The rows below give T cell receptor beta chains drawn from one sample of a study of technical replicates of blood from a handful of donors. This table comes from immunoSEQ multiplex PCR, and its TCRdb copy is limited to in-frame clones, with some not included. The sample lists around 72,000 clones; roughly 90% were seen once. The sequenced sample was PBMCs. The receptor source for this set is a human donor in good health. Some clones in this sample may be carry-over from other donors' samples. Both conserved end residues are part of each CDR3. The order of the fields is CDR3 length, V gene, J gene, CDR3 protein.

length: 12; V: TRBV12-2; J: TRBJ2-1; CDR3: CASRLGEYEQFF
length: 13; V: TRBV6-1; J: TRBJ1-1; CDR3: CASSETANTEAFF
length: 14; V: TRBV6-1; J: TRBJ2-5; CDR3: CASDSGSVQETQYF
length: 15; V: TRBV18; J: TRBJ1-2; CDR3: CASSPKGRELYGYTF
length: 16; V: TRBV18; J: TRBJ1-5; CDR3: CASSPQPGVGNQPQHF
length: 16; V: TRBV4-1; J: TRBJ2-6; CDR3: CASSLTGGGGANVLTF
length: 14; V: TRBV29-1; J: TRBJ2-2; CDR3: CSVDETGGTGELFF
length: 15; V: TRBV2; J: TRBJ2-6; CDR3: CASSSQGGGANVLTF
length: 16; V: TRBV15; J: TRBJ1-3; CDR3: CATSRGTASSGNTIYF
length: 14; V: TRBV4-3; J: TRBJ2-3; CDR3: CASSQARGTGGQYF
length: 11; V: TRBV20-1; J: TRBJ1-3; CDR3: CSARDGNTIYF
length: 14; V: TRBV4-3; J: TRBJ2-1; CDR3: CASSLGTANNEQFF
length: 16; V: TRBV14; J: TRBJ2-3; CDR3: CASSQDLGQGRDTQYF
length: 13; V: TRBV7-9; J: TRBJ1-4; CDR3: CASSLVGGEKLFF
length: 15; V: TRBV5-4; J: TRBJ2-1; CDR3: CASSRGSESYNEQFF
length: 13; V: TRBV5-1; J: TRBJ2-3; CDR3: CASSLAGTDTQYF
length: 16; V: TRBV19; J: TRBJ2-5; CDR3: CASSIRTSGNGGTQYF
length: 14; V: TRBV5-4; J: TRBJ2-7; CDR3: CASSFGGSSYEQYF
length: 16; V: TRBV15; J: TRBJ1-6; CDR3: CATSRDRTDTHSPLHF
length: 13; V: TRBV30; J: TRBJ2-3; CDR3: CAWSLAGADTQYF
length: 14; V: TRBV6-1; J: TRBJ1-1; CDR3: CASSELAGGTEAFF
length: 16; V: TRBV9; J: TRBJ1-1; CDR3: CASSVSPTGRNTEAFF
length: 17; V: TRBV5-1; J: TRBJ1-6; CDR3: CASSLGVAGYGNSPLHF
length: 13; V: TRBV30; J: TRBJ2-2; CDR3: CAWADRVDGELFF
length: 13; V: TRBV5-1; J: TRBJ2-1; CDR3: CASSFVSYNEQFF
length: 14; V: TRBV9; J: TRBJ2-7; CDR3: CASSVVSGSPEQYF
length: 14; V: TRBV27; J: TRBJ2-6; CDR3: CASSQGVGANVLTF
length: 11; V: TRBV7-7; J: TRBJ2-5; CDR3: CASSSGETQYF
length: 15; V: TRBV5-1; J: TRBJ2-1; CDR3: CASSWLTSTYNEQFF
length: 15; V: TRBV7-9; J: TRBJ2-3; CDR3: CASRMGGRPRDTQYF
length: 16; V: TRBV2; J: TRBJ2-5; CDR3: CASRSGTGAQKETQYF
length: 16; V: TRBV15; J: TRBJ2-6; CDR3: CATSRPTGSGANVLTF